This TCR beta chain was observed in a study of CD8 T cells in ankylosing spondylitis. General study findings and limits: A TCR beta motif made of fewer than 10 highly homologous variants seemed typical of ankylosing spondylitis blood.

Quantitative 5'-RACE with molecular barcodes produced the TCR beta libraries. One entry per CDR3 protein results from TCRdb running MiXCR on the 5' RACE reads. The sample shows fewer than 550,000 distinct CDR3 sequences, less than 6% of them seen only once. With regard to this clonotype: Its antigen is unknown.

V lost 6 bases and J 7 bases, leaving 17 bases between the germline ends. Germline CDR1 and CDR2: MNHNS and SASEGT. The CDR3 runs 14 residues. This clonotype was sampled from a male donor with ankylosing spondylitis. J is TRBJ2-3 and V is TRBV6-1; tentative D call: TRBD2 (6 bases). The sequenced sample was blood, either unsorted or a sorted T cell fraction (not recorded which). CDR3 sequence: CASRQAFGGNTQYF. Here the CDR3 DNA reads TGTGCCAGCAGACAGGCATTCGGAGGGAATACGCAGTATTTT.